The rows below give T cell receptor beta chains drawn from one sample of a study of blood T cells in healthy people across ages. A single record per CDR3 protein comes from TCRdb applying MiXCR to the 5' RACE reads. The repertoire consists of approximately 350,000 distinct CDR3 sequences, with about 49% occurring once and the leading ten covering around 53%. The sample consisted of blood. These receptor sequences come from a man in his sixties in good health. Both conserved end residues are part of each CDR3. The order of the fields is J gene, V gene, D gene, clone size, CDR3 DNA, CDR3 protein. D genes are given only for firm matches. The listing skips clone size in some rows; elsewhere it reads once, few, many or a size class.

J gene: TRBJ2-7; V gene: TRBV2; D gene: -; clone size: -; CDR3 DNA: TGTGCCAGCAGTAGATTAACAGGGGAGCAGTACTTC; CDR3 protein: CASSRLTGEQYF
J gene: TRBJ2-3; V gene: TRBV29-1; D gene: -; clone size: -; CDR3 DNA: TGCAGCGTTGACAAGAGGCAGGGTGATACGCAGTATTTT; CDR3 protein: CSVDKRQGDTQYF
J gene: TRBJ2-7; V gene: TRBV5-1; D gene: -; clone size: -; CDR3 DNA: TGCGCCTGCAGCTGGCGTGGGGGGTACGAGCAGTACTTC; CDR3 protein: CACSWRGGYEQYF
J gene: TRBJ2-7; V gene: TRBV6-2/TRBV6-3; D gene: TRBD2; clone size: -; CDR3 DNA: TGTGCCAGCAGTTACTCCCTAGCGGGAGCTCCCTACGAGCAGTACTTC; CDR3 protein: CASSYSLAGAPYEQYF
J gene: TRBJ2-3; V gene: TRBV20-1; D gene: TRBD2; clone size: -; CDR3 DNA: TGCAGTGCCAGGACTAGCGGGGGTTTCACAGATACGCAGTATTTT; CDR3 protein: CSARTSGGFTDTQYF
J gene: TRBJ2-4; V gene: TRBV5-1; D gene: -; clone size: few; CDR3 DNA: TGCGCCAGCAGCTTGACAGTTCATGAGCAGTACTTC; CDR3 protein: CASSLTVHEQYF
J gene: TRBJ2-1; V gene: TRBV7-3; D gene: TRBD2; clone size: -; CDR3 DNA: TGTGCCAGCAGCTTGAGAGCGGGAGGTTCCTACAATGAGCAGTTCTTC; CDR3 protein: CASSLRAGGSYNEQFF
J gene: TRBJ2-7; V gene: TRBV20-1; D gene: TRBD1; clone size: -; CDR3 DNA: TGCAGTGCTACATCCGTGGGACAGGGGGTTTACGAGCAGTACTTC; CDR3 protein: CSATSVGQGVYEQYF
J gene: TRBJ2-7; V gene: TRBV10-3; D gene: -; clone size: -; CDR3 DNA: TGTGCCATCAGTGAGGTCGCCTACGAGCAGTACTTC; CDR3 protein: CAISEVAYEQYF
J gene: TRBJ1-5; V gene: TRBV7-2; D gene: TRBD1; clone size: few; CDR3 DNA: TGTGCCAGTAGCTTACAGGGGGGGAATCAGCCCCAGCATTTT; CDR3 protein: CASSLQGGNQPQHF
J gene: TRBJ2-7; V gene: TRBV6-5; D gene: TRBD2; clone size: many; CDR3 DNA: TGTGCCAGCAGTTACTCTAGGAGCGGGGGAGGGGAGCAGTACTTC; CDR3 protein: CASSYSRSGGGEQYF
J gene: TRBJ2-3; V gene: TRBV27; D gene: -; clone size: -; CDR3 DNA: TGTGCCAGCAGTGTCAGGGGGGAAGGCAGGGAGTATTTT; CDR3 protein: CASSVRGEGREYF
J gene: TRBJ2-1; V gene: TRBV21-1; D gene: -; clone size: -; CDR3 DNA: TGTGCCAGCAGCAAAGGGACTAGCGGGGCCGGGAAGGAGGAGGGTGAGCAGTTCTTC; CDR3 protein: CASSKGTSGAGKEEGEQFF
J gene: TRBJ2-7; V gene: TRBV3-1; D gene: -; clone size: -; CDR3 DNA: TGTGCCAGCAGCCAAGATCCTACCTTGGCGCGGGAAAGGTCCTACGAGCAGTACTTC; CDR3 protein: CASSQDPTLARERSYEQYF
J gene: TRBJ2-3; V gene: TRBV20-1; D gene: -; clone size: -; CDR3 DNA: TGCAGTGCTAGAGGTCGGACACCCAACACAGATACGCAGTATTTT; CDR3 protein: CSARGRTPNTDTQYF
J gene: TRBJ1-1; V gene: TRBV25-1; D gene: -; clone size: -; CDR3 DNA: TGTGCCAGCAGTGGCGATATGAACACTGAAGCTTTCTTT; CDR3 protein: CASSGDMNTEAFF